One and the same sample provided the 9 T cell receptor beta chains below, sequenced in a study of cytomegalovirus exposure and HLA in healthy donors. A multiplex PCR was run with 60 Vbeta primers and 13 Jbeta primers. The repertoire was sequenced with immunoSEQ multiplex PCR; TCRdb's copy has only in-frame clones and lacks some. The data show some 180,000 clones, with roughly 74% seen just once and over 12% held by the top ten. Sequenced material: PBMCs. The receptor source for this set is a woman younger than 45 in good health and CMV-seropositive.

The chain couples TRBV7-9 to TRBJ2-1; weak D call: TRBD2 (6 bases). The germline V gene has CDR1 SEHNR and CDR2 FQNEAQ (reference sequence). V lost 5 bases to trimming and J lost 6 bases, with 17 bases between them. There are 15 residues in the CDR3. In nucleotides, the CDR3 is TGTGCCAGCAGCCGGTCTCGTGCGGGGTCCAATGAGCAGTTCTTC. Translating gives CASSRSRAGSNEQFF.

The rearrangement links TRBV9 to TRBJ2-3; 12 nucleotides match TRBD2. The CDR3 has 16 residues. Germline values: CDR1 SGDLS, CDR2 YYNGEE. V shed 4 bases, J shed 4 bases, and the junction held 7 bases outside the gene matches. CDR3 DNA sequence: TGTGCCAGCAGCAACCCTAGCGGGGGGGCCGCAGATACGCAGTATTTT. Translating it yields CASSNPSGGAADTQYF.

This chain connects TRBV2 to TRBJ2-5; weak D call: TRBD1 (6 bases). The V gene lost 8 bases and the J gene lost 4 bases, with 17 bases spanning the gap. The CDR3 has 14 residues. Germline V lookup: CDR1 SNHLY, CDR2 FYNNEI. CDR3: CASSFMKGGETQYF. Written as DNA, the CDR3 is TGTGCCAGCTCCTTCATGAAAGGGGGAGAGACCCAGTACTTC.

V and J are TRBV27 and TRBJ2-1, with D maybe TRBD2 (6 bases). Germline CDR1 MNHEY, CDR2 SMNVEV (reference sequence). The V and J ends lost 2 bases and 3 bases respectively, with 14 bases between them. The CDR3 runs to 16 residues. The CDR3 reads CASSLLGWGDYNEQFF. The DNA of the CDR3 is TGTGCCAGCAGTTTACTTGGCTGGGGGGACTACAATGAGCAGTTCTTC.

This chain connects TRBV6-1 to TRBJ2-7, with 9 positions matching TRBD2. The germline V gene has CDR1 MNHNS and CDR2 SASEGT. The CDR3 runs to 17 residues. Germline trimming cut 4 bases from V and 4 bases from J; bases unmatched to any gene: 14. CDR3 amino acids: CASSGPVIAGAGYEQYF. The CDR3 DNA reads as TGTGCCAGCAGTGGTCCCGTCATAGCGGGAGCAGGATACGAGCAGTACTTC.

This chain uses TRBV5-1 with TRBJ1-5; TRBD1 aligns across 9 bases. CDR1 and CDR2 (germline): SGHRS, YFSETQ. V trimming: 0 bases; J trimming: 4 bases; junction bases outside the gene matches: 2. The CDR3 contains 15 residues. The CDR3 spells CASSLGGTGNQPQHF. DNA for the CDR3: TGCGCCAGCAGCTTGGGGGGGACAGGGAATCAGCCCCAGCATTTT.

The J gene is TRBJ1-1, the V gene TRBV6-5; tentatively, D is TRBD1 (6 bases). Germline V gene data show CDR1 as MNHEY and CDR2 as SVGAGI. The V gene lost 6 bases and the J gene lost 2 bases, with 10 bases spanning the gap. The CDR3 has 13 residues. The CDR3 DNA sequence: TGTGCCAGCAGGCTAGGGACAAACACTGAAGCTTTCTTT. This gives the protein CASRLGTNTEAFF.

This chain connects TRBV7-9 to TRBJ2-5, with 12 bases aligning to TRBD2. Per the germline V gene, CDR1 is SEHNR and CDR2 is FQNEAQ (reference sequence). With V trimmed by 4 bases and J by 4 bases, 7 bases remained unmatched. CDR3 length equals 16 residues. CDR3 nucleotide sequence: TGTGCCAGCAGCTCCCATCTAGCGGGAGGGCCAGAGACCCAGTACTTC. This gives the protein CASSSHLAGGPETQYF.

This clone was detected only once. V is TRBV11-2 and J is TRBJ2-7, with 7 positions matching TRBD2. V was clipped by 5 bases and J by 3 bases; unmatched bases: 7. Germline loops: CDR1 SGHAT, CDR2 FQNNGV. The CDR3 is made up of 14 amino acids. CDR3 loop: CASSVSSGSYEQYF. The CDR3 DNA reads TGTGCCAGCAGCGTATCTAGCGGAAGCTACGAGCAGTACTTC.